This T cell receptor (beta chain) was identified during a study of blood T cells in healthy people across ages. The wider study: About one barcoded TCR beta cDNA was captured per two T cells.

Details on this clonotype: Its antigen is currently unknown.

Study-wide results and limits: Roughly linear declines in TCR beta diversity per million T cells occurred with age.

A second PCR, run for about 6 to 12 cycles, used a sample-barcoded 5' primer plus a J-beta primer mix. TCRdb used MiXCR to reprocess the 5' RACE reads, holding one entry per CDR3 protein. The table lists 800,000 to 1,000,000 distinct CDR3 sequences, about 48% of them singletons, with around an eighth in the top ten. From germline, CDR1 is ENHRY and CDR2 SYGVKD. This CDR3 contains 13 residues. With 7 bases removed from V and 2 bases from J, the gap between germline ends came to 11 bases. This clonotype originated in a man younger than 40 in good health. The J gene is TRBJ2-5, the V gene TRBV10-3; no clear D gene. Sequencing used blood. The CDR3 coding sequence is TGTGCCATCAATGATGGGCGGCAAGAGACCCAGTACTTC. This translates into CAINDGRQETQYF.